This is a list of T cell receptor beta chains from one sample in a study of shared clonotypes between healthy human individuals. Some clones are missing from TCRdb's copy, which holds only in-frame ones; the method was immunoSEQ multiplex PCR. The table shows millions of clones, with roughly 91% occurring only once. Sequencing was performed on naive CD8+ T cells from PBMCs. The source is a young man in good health. Some clones in this sample may be carry-over from other donors' samples. CDR3s include the opening cysteine and the closing phenylalanine or tryptophan. The order of the fields is CDR3 protein, CDR3 DNA, D gene, V gene, clone size, J gene. D genes are given only for firm matches. Where a row states a size, it is once, few, many or the class of an expanded clone; other rows omit it.

CASSSYRGQSTDTQYF TGTGCCAGCAGCTCATACAGGGGGCAAAGCACAGATACGCAGTATTTT TRBD1 TRBV9 NA TRBJ2-3
CASSSRDRGPQTQYF TGTGCCAGCAGCTCCCGGGACAGGGGGCCGCAGACCCAGTACTTC TRBD1 TRBV7-8 NA TRBJ2-5
CASHRRREHGYTF TGTGCCAGCCATCGACGGAGGGAACATGGCTACACCTTC NA TRBV28 NA TRBJ1-2
CASSYGVTEQFF TGTGCCAGCAGTTACGGGGTCACTGAGCAGTTCTTC NA TRBV6-5 NA TRBJ2-1
CASTNIEGEQFF TGTGCCAGCACCAATATTGAGGGTGAGCAGTTCTTC NA TRBV28 NA TRBJ2-1
CASRGPTGELFF TGTGCCAGCAGGGGACCCACCGGGGAGCTGTTTTTT NA TRBV6-1 NA TRBJ2-2
CASSLSLNTEAFF TGCGCCAGCAGCCTGAGTTTGAACACTGAAGCTTTCTTT NA TRBV5-1 NA TRBJ1-1
CASKGVPNEKLFF TGTGCCAGCAAGGGGGTTCCTAATGAAAAACTGTTTTTT NA TRBV7-9 NA TRBJ1-4
CASSEGLADTYEQYF TGTGCCAGCAGCGAAGGACTAGCTGACACCTACGAGCAGTACTTC TRBD2 TRBV5-4 NA TRBJ2-7
CASSTGGVDSYNEQFF TGTGCCAGTAGTACCGGAGGGGTAGATTCCTACAATGAGCAGTTCTTC NA TRBV19 NA TRBJ2-1
CAISEPPGWAGGSYNEQFF TGTGCCATCAGTGAGCCCCCCGGTTGGGCGGGAGGGTCCTACAATGAGCAGTTCTTC TRBD2 TRBV10-3 NA TRBJ2-1
CASTFRTSRLADTQYF TGTGCCAGCACCTTCCGGACTAGCAGATTGGCAGATACGCAGTATTTT TRBD2 TRBV27 NA TRBJ2-3
CASSLTDGVFYNEQFF TGTGCCAGCAGCTTAACCGATGGGGTTTTCTACAATGAGCAGTTCTTC NA TRBV7-9 NA TRBJ2-1
CASSPSGQGEQYF TGTGCCAGCAGCCCTTCTGGGCAAGGCGAGCAGTACTTC NA TRBV28 NA TRBJ2-7
CASSQGGEGQGEGYTF TGTGCCAGCAGCCAAGGCGGGGAGGGACAGGGTGAAGGCTACACCTTC TRBD1 TRBV4-2 NA TRBJ1-2
CATTSSRGATEAFF TGTGCCACCACCTCCTCCCGAGGGGCCACTGAAGCTTTCTTT NA TRBV6-1 NA TRBJ1-1
CASSLVLVAGGSGELFF TGTGCCAGCAGTTTAGTTTTGGTAGCGGGAGGGTCCGGGGAGCTGTTTTTT TRBD2 TRBV27 NA TRBJ2-2
CAWSPDAGGSNEQYF TGTGCCTGGAGTCCCGATGCCGGAGGGTCCAACGAGCAGTACTTC NA TRBV30 NA TRBJ2-7
CASSFSGRDTGELFF TGTGCCAGCAGTTTTAGCGGGAGGGACACCGGGGAGCTGTTTTTT TRBD2 TRBV28 NA TRBJ2-2
CASSKGQGGETQYF TGTGCCAGCAGTAAGGGACAGGGAGGAGAGACCCAGTACTTC TRBD1 TRBV28 NA TRBJ2-5
CASSLGGLGSPLHF TGTGCCAGCAGCTTGGGGGGCCTAGGATCACCCCTCCACTTT NA TRBV7-9 NA TRBJ1-6
CASSYSGTEQFF TGTGCCAGCAGTTACTCCGGGACTGAGCAGTTCTTC NA TRBV6-5 NA TRBJ2-1
CASSSPGYEQYF TGTGCCAGCAGTTCACCGGGGTACGAGCAGTACTTC NA TRBV27 NA TRBJ2-7
CASSDGAHRVRQETQYF TGTGCCAGCAGTGATGGGGCGCACAGAGTCAGACAAGAGACCCAGTACTTC NA TRBV6-1 NA TRBJ2-5
CAWSVASSYEQYF TGTGCCTGGAGTGTAGCCAGCTCCTACGAGCAGTACTTC NA TRBV30 NA TRBJ2-7
CASSLGSRLETQYF TGTGCCAGCAGCTTAGGTAGCAGACTAGAGACCCAGTACTTC NA TRBV7-9 NA TRBJ2-5
CASRAGLYNEQFF TGTGCCTCCAGGGCGGGACTTTACAATGAGCAGTTCTTC NA TRBV27 NA TRBJ2-1
CASSAPIGGRSTGELFF TGTGCCAGCAGTGCCCCGATTGGGGGCCGAAGCACCGGGGAGCTGTTTTTT NA TRBV6-1 NA TRBJ2-2
CASRDSYTEAFF TGCGCCAGCAGGGACAGCTACACTGAAGCTTTCTTT NA TRBV5-1 NA TRBJ1-1
CAWSVGAGLAGETQYF TGTGCCTGGAGTGTGGGGGCCGGACTAGCGGGTGAGACCCAGTACTTC TRBD2 TRBV30 NA TRBJ2-5
CASSFPGGSNQPQHF TGCGCCAGCAGTTTCCCGGGGGGGAGCAATCAGCCCCAGCATTTT NA TRBV23-1 once TRBJ1-5
CASKPERGGWRETQYF TGTGCCAGCAAGCCTGAGAGGGGGGGATGGAGGGAGACCCAGTACTTC NA TRBV2 NA TRBJ2-5
CASSQEGLTEQYF TGTGCCAGCAGCCAAGAGGGACTAACAGAGCAGTACTTC TRBD2 TRBV14 NA TRBJ2-7
CASSLAYVGTQYF TGTGCCAGCAGCTTAGCGTACGTTGGGACCCAGTACTTC NA TRBV7-2 NA TRBJ2-5
CASSTAGLAGNEQFF TGTGCCAGCAGCACAGCAGGGCTAGCGGGAAATGAGCAGTTCTTC TRBD2 TRBV9 NA TRBJ2-1
CASREWREFQETQYF TGTGCCAGCAGGGAGTGGAGGGAGTTCCAAGAGACCCAGTACTTC NA TRBV28 NA TRBJ2-5
CASSSPRPTGYNEQFF TGTGCCAGCAGCTCCCCCCGGCCAACCGGCTACAATGAGCAGTTCTTC NA TRBV7-9 NA TRBJ2-1
CASRTDRAGELFF TGTGCCAGCAGGACCGATCGGGCCGGGGAGCTGTTTTTT NA TRBV7-9 NA TRBJ2-2
CASSEWQGEAFF TGTGCCAGCAGTGAGTGGCAGGGGGAAGCTTTCTTT NA TRBV2 NA TRBJ1-1
CASSIRGSLNEQFF TGTGCCAGTAGTATTCGCGGGAGCCTCAATGAGCAGTTCTTC TRBD2 TRBV19 NA TRBJ2-1
CAISDVEQIEAFF TGTGCCATCAGTGATGTAGAGCAGATAGAAGCTTTCTTT NA TRBV10-3 NA TRBJ1-1
CASSPPQPRQGDTQYF TGTGCCAGCAGTCCGCCTCAACCGCGCCAAGGAGATACGCAGTATTTT NA TRBV27 NA TRBJ2-3
CASSEFEEDSYNEQFF TGTGCCAGCAGTGAATTCGAGGAGGACTCCTACAATGAGCAGTTCTTC NA TRBV2 NA TRBJ2-1
CASSSGTSFQYF TGTGCCAGCAGCTCCGGGACTAGTTTCCAGTACTTC TRBD2 TRBV7-9 once TRBJ2-7
CASSQQRSATQYF TGCGCCAGCAGCCAACAGAGGTCTGCTACGCAGTATTTT NA TRBV4-1 NA TRBJ2-3
CASSDPSGTPSRADTQYF TGTGCCAGCAGCGATCCTAGCGGAACCCCCTCCCGGGCAGATACGCAGTATTTT TRBD2 TRBV9 once TRBJ2-3
CASSVAGHSYEQYF TGTGCCAGCAGCGTAGCAGGACACTCCTACGAGCAGTACTTC NA TRBV9 NA TRBJ2-7
CASSAGSGSSYNEQFF TGTGCCAGCAGTGCAGGGAGCGGGAGCTCCTACAATGAGCAGTTCTTC TRBD2 TRBV6-6 NA TRBJ2-1
CASSPPGPVNEQYF TGTGCCAGCAGCCCCCCGGGCCCGGTTAACGAGCAGTACTTC NA TRBV7-9 NA TRBJ2-7
CASSVGPTNEKLFF TGTGCCAGCAGCGTAGGACCAACTAATGAAAAACTGTTTTTT NA TRBV9 NA TRBJ1-4
CASSLGGGSVNTEAFF TGTGCCAGCAGCTTAGGAGGGGGCTCTGTGAACACTGAAGCTTTCTTT TRBD1 TRBV7-9 NA TRBJ1-1
CASSQVGGPNEQFF TGCGCCAGCAGCCAAGTCGGTGGCCCCAATGAGCAGTTCTTC NA TRBV4-1 NA TRBJ2-1